This T cell receptor (beta chain) was observed in a study of ipilimumab plus nivolumab after autologous stem cell transplantation. Clones were sequenced by immunoSEQ multiplex PCR, and TCRdb holds only the in-frame ones, with some missing. The sample lists about 84,000 clones, 83% occurring once. The CDR3 covers 16 residues. The V and J ends lost 5 bases and 7 bases, in that order; junction bases with no gene match: 7. Germline V lookup: CDR1 LGHNA, CDR2 YNFKEQ. The receptor comes from a male donor with diffuse large B-cell lymphoma. Sequenced material: PBMCs, taken in a trial of ipilimumab plus nivolumab as post-transplant consolidation. The chain joins TRBV4-2 to TRBJ2-1; 14 positions match TRBD2. CDR3 coding DNA: TGTGCCAGCAGCATCCGGACTAGCGGGGGGTTGAATGAGCAGTTCTTC. It yields the protein CASSIRTSGGLNEQFF.